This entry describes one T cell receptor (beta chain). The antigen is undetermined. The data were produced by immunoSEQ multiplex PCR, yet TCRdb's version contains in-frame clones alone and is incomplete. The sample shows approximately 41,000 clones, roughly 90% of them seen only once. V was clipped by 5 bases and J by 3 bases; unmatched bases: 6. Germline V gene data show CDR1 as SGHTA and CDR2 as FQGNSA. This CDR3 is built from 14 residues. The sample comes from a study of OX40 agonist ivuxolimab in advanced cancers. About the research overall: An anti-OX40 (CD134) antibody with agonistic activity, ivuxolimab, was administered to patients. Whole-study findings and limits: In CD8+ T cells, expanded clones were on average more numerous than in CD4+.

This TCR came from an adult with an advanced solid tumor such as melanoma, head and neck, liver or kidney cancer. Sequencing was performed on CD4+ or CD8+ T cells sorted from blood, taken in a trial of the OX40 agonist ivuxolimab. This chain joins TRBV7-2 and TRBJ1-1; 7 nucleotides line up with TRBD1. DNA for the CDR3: TGTGCCAGCAGCCCCACAGGGGAAGACACTGAAGCTTTCTTT. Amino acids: CASSPTGEDTEAFF.